This T cell receptor (beta chain) was sequenced in a study of cytomegalovirus exposure and HLA in healthy donors. Findings and caveats of the study: Follow-up analysis later connected one missense variant in DCLRE1C with trimming of TCR beta V- and J-genes.

The PCR was carried out with 60 Vbeta primers and 13 Jbeta primers. Generated by immunoSEQ multiplex PCR, the TCRdb table keeps only in-frame clones and is missing some. This table holds about 140,000 clones. On this clone: What it binds is unknown.

Regarding donors, all were healthy bone marrow donors. This receptor was obtained from a male donor in good health and CMV-seronegative. Sequenced material: PBMCs.

CDR3 residues: CASSLNRGRDEQYF. For the CDR3, the DNA is TGCGCCAGCAGCTTGAACAGGGGGCGCGACGAGCAGTACTTC. This chain uses TRBV5-1 with TRBJ2-7; 9 bases agree with TRBD1. The junction had 4 bases not matched to a gene; V was cut back by 1 base and J by 5 bases. The CDR3 sequence is 14 residues long. Germline V CDR1 and CDR2: SGHRS, YFSETQ.